A selection of T cell receptor beta chains follows, all from one sample in a study of blood T cells in healthy people across ages. TCRdb processed the 5' RACE reads anew with MiXCR; each CDR3 protein has one entry. The repertoire has approximately 1,100,000 distinct CDR3 sequences, 35% to 55% of them found once; the top ten carry 18%. Material for sequencing was blood. The receptors were gathered from an older woman in good health. Both conserved end residues are part of each CDR3. A D gene is named only where the DNA matches it firmly. For some rows the clone size is stated as once, few or many, or as a class when expanded; others skip it.

few	TRBV7-2	-	TRBJ1-2	CASSLATGAPNYGYTF	TGTGCCAGCAGCTTGGCGACAGGCGCCCCTAACTATGGCTACACCTTC
-	TRBV27	-	TRBJ1-2	CASSFGAANYGYTF	TGTGCCAGCAGTTTTGGGGCTGCTAACTATGGCTACACCTTC
-	TRBV13	TRBD2	TRBJ2-5	CASSAGEGLGETQYF	TGTGCCAGCAGCGCCGGGGAGGGCCTAGGAGAGACCCAGTACTTC
-	TRBV15	-	TRBJ1-4	CATSRVAAINEKLFF	TGTGCCACCAGCAGAGTGGCAGCTATTAATGAAAAACTGTTTTTT
-	TRBV18	TRBD2	TRBJ2-7	CVSSPPSGITYEQYF	TGTGTCAGCTCACCACCTAGCGGGATTACCTACGAGCAGTACTTC
few	TRBV29-1	-	TRBJ2-1	CSVERQAEQFF	TGCAGCGTTGAAAGGCAGGCAGAGCAGTTCTTC
many	TRBV28	TRBD2	TRBJ2-7	CASSPSGLADYYEQYF	TGTGCCAGCAGTCCCTCTGGACTAGCGGACTACTACGAGCAGTACTTC
-	TRBV20-1	-	TRBJ2-7	CSATIIVGDYEQYF	TGCAGTGCTACTATAATAGTGGGCGATTACGAGCAGTACTTC
-	TRBV30	-	TRBJ1-1	CAWRDSGREAFF	TGTGCCTGGAGGGACAGTGGAAGGGAAGCTTTCTTT
few	TRBV9	TRBD2	TRBJ2-3	CASSPRTSGEPDTQYF	TGTGCCAGCAGCCCTAGGACTAGCGGGGAACCGGATACGCAGTATTTT
-	TRBV6-4	TRBD2	TRBJ2-7	CASSDSGTRAYNEQYF	TGTGCCAGCAGTGACTCCGGGACTAGGGCCTACAATGAGCAGTACTTC
-	TRBV11-2	TRBD2	TRBJ2-5	CASSLEGSGRAAETQYF	TGTGCCAGCAGCTTAGAGGGTAGCGGGAGGGCCGCAGAGACCCAGTACTTC
once	TRBV24-1	TRBD2	TRBJ2-5	CAISDPGTSGQETQYF	TGTGCCATCAGTGACCCCGGGACTAGCGGACAAGAGACCCAGTACTTC
-	TRBV12-3/TRBV12-4	-	TRBJ2-1	CASSFRTYGEETQFF	TGTGCCAGCAGTTTTAGGACATATGGGGAAGAGACCCAGTTCTTC